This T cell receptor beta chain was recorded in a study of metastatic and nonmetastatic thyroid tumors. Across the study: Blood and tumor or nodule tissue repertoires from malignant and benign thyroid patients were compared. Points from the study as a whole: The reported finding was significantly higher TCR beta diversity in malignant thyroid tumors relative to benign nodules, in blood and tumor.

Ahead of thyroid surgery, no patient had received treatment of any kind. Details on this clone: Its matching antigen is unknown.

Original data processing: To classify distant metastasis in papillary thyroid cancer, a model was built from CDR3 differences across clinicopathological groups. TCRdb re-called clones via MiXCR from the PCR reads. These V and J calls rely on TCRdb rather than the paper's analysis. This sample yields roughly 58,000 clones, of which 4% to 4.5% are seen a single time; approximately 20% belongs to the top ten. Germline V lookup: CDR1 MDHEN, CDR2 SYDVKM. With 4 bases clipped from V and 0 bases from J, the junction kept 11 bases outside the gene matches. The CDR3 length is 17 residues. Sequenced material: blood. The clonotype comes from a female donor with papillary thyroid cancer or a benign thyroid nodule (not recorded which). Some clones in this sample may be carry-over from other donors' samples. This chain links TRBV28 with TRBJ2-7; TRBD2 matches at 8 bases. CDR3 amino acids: CASSSVAGGTNSYEQYF. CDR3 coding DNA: TGTGCCAGCAGTTCCGTCGCGGGAGGTACAAACTCCTACGAGCAGTACTTC.